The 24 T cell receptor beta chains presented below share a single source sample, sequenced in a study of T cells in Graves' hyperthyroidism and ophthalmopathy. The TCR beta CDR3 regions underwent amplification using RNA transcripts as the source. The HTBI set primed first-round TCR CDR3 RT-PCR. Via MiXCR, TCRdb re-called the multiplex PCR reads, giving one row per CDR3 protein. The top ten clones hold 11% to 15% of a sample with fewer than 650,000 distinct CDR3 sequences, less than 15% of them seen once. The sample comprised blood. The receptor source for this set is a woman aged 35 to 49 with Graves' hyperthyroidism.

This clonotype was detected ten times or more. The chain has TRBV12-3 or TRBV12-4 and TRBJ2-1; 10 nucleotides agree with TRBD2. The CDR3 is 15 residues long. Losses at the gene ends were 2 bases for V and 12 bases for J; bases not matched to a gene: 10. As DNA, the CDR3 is TGTGCCAGCAGTTTACTAGCGGGAGTGAGAGATGGGCAGTTCTTC. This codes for CASSLLAGVRDGQFF.

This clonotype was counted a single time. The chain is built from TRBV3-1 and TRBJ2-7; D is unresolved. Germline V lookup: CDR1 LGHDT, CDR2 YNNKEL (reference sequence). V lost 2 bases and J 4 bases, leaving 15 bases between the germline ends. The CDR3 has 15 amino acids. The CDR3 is CASSQSRGSRYEQYF. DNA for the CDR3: TGTGCCAGCAGCCAATCAAGAGGTTCGAGGTACGAGCAGTACTTC.

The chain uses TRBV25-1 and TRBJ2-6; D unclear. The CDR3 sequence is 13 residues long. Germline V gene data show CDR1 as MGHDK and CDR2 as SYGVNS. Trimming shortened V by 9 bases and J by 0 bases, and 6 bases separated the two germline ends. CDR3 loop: CASTASGANVLTF. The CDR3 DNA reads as TGTGCCAGTACAGCCTCTGGGGCCAACGTCCTGACTTTC.

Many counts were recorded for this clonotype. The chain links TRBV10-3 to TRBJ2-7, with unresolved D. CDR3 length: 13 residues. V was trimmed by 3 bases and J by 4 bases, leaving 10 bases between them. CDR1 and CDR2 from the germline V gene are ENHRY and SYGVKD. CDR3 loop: CAISDNSRYEQYF. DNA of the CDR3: TGTGCCATCAGTGATAATAGCCGGTACGAGCAGTACTTC.

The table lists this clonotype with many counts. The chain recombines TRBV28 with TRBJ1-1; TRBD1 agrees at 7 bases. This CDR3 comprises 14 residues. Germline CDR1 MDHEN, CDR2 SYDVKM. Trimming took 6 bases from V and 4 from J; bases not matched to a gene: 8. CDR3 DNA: TGTGCCAGCAGCCCCAGGCAGGGGGGCACTGAAGCTTTCTTT. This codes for CASSPRQGGTEAFF.

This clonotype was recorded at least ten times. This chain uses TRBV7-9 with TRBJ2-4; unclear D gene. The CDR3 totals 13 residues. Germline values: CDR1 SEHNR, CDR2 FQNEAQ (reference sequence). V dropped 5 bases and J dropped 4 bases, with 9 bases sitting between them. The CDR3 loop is CASSIGEKNIQYF. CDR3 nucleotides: TGTGCCAGCAGCATCGGTGAAAAAAACATTCAGTACTTC. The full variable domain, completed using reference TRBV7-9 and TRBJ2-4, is DTGVSQNPRHKITKRGQNVTFRCDPISEHNRLYWYRQTLGQGPEFLTYFQNEAQLEKSRLLSDRFSAERPKGSFSTLEIQRTEQGDSAMYLCASSIGEKNIQYFGAGTRLSVL.

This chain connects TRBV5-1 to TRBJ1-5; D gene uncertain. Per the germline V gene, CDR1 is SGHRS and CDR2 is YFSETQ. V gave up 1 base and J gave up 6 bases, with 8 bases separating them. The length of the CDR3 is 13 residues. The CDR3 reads CASSLRWGQPQHF. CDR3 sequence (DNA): TGCGCCAGCAGCTTGCGATGGGGTCAGCCCCAGCATTTT.

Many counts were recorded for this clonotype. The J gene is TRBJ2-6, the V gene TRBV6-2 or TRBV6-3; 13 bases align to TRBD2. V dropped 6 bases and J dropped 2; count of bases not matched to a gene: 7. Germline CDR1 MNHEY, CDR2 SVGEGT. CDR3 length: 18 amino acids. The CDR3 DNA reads TGTGCCAGCAGGCGAATGACTAGCGGGGGGCCTGGGGCCAACGTCCTGACTTTC. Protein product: CASRRMTSGGPGANVLTF.

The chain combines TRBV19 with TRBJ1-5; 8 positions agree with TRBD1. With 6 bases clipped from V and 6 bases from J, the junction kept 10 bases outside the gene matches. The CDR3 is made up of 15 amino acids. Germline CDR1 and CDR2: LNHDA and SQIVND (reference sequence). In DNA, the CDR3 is TGTGCCAGTAGCTTCCCGGGACAGGCCCCTCAGCCCCAGCATTTT. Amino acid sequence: CASSFPGQAPQPQHF.

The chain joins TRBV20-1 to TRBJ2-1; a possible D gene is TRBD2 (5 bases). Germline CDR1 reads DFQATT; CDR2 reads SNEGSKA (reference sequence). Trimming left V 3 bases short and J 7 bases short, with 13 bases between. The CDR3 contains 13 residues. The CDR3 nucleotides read TGCAGTGCTAGGAGGGATAGTATTAATGAGCAGTTCTTC. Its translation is CSARRDSINEQFF.

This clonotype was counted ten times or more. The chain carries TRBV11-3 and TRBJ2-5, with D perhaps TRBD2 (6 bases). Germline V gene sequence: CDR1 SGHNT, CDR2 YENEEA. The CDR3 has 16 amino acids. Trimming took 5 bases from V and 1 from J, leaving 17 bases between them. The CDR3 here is CASSLGRGHIQETQYF. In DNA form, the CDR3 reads TGTGCCAGCAGCCTCGGGCGGGGCCACATCCAAGAGACCCAGTACTTC.

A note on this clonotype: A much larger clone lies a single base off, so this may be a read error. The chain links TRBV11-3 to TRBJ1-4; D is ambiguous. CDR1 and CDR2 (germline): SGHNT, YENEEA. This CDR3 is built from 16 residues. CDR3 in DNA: TGTGCCAGCAGCCCCGGATCGGCAGGTGGTAATGGAAAACTGTTTTTT. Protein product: CASSPGSAGGNGKLFF.

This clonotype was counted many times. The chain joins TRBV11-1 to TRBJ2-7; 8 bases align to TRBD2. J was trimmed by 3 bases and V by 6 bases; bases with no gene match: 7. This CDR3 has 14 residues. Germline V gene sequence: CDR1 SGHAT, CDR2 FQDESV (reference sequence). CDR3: CASSWLAGYYEQYF. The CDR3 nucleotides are TGTGCCAGCAGTTGGCTAGCGGGTTACTACGAGCAGTACTTC. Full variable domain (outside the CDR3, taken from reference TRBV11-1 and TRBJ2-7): EAEVAQSPRYKITEKSQAVAFWCDPISGHATLYWYRQILGQGPELLVQFQDESVVDDSQLPKDRFSAERLKGVDSTLKIQPAELGDSAMYLCASSWLAGYYEQYFGPGTRLTVT.

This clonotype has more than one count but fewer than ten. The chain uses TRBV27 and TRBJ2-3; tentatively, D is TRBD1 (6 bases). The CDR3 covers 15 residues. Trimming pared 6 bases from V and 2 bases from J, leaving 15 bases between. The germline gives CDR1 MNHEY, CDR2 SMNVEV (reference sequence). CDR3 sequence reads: CASSTRDTYTDTQYF. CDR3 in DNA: TGTGCCAGCAGCACTAGGGACACCTACACAGATACGCAGTATTTT.

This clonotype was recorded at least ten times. Written as DNA, the CDR3 is TGTGCCAGCAGTTTGCCCCGGGACAGGGGGCTCTACAATGAGCAGTTCTTC. Its translation is CASSLPRDRGLYNEQFF. The rearrangement joins TRBV12-3 or TRBV12-4 to TRBJ2-1; 12 nucleotides align to TRBD1. The CDR3 covers 17 residues. V gave up 3 bases and J gave up 3 bases; unmatched junction bases: 6.

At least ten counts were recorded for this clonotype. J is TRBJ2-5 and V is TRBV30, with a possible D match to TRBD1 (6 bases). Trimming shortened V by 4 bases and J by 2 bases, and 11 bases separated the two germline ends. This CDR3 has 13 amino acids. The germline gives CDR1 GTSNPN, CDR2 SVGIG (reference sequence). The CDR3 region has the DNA TGTGCCTGGATAGGGACATTACAAGAGACCCAGTACTTC. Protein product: CAWIGTLQETQYF.

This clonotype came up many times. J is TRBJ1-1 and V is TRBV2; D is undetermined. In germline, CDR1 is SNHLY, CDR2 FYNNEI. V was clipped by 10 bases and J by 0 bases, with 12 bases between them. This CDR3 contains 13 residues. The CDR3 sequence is CATRGGLNTEAFF. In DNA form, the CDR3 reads TGTGCCACCAGAGGAGGGTTGAACACTGAAGCTTTCTTT.

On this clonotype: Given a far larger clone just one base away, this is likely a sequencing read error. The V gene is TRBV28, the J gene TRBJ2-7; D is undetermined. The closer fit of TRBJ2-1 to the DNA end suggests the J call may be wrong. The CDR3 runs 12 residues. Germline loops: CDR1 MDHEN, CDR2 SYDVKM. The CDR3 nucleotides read TGTGCCAGCAGTCAAGGAACCTACGAGCAGTTCTTC. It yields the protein CASSQGTYEQFF.

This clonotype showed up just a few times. CDR3 DNA sequence: TGTGCCAGCTCACCTACCGGGCCCGCCGGAAACACCATATATTTT. It encodes CASSPTGPAGNTIYF. V usage is TRBV18 and J usage is TRBJ1-3, with no clear D. The germline V gene has CDR1 KGHSH and CDR2 LQKENI. This CDR3 comprises 15 residues. The V gene lost 3 bases and the J gene lost 4 bases, with 13 bases spanning the gap. Together with reference TRBV18 and TRBJ1-3, the CDR3 gives the full variable domain: NAGVMQNPRHLVRRRGQEARLRCSPMKGHSHVYWYRQLPEEGLKFMVYLQKENIIDESGMPKERFSAEFPKEGPSILRIQQVVRGDSAAYFCASSPTGPAGNTIYFGEGSWLTVV.

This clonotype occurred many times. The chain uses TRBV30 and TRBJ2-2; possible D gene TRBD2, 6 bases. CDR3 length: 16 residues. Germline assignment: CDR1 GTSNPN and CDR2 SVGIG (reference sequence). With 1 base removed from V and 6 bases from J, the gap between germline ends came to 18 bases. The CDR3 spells CAWSESRETNAGELFF. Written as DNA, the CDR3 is TGTGCCTGGAGTGAAAGCCGGGAGACTAACGCCGGGGAGCTGTTTTTT. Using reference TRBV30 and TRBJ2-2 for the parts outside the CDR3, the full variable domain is SQTIHQWPATLVQPVGSPLSLECTVEGTSNPNLYWYRQAAGRGLQLLFYSVGIGQISSEVPQNLSASRPQDRQFILSSKKLLLSDSGFYLCAWSESRETNAGELFFGEGSRLTVL.

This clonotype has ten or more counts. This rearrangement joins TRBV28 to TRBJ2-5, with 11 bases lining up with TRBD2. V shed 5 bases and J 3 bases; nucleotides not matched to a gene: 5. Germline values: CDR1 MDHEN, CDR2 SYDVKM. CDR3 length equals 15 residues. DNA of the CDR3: TGTGCCAGCAGTCTAACGGGACTAGCGGAAGAGACCCAGTACTTC. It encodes CASSLTGLAEETQYF.

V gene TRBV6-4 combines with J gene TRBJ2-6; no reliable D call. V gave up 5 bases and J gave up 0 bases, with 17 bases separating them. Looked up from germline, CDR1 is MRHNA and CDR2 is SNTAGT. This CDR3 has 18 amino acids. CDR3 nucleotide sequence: TGTGCCAGCAGTTATGCACTGAACCTACTCTCTGGGGCCAACGTCCTGACTTTC. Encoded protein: CASSYALNLLSGANVLTF.

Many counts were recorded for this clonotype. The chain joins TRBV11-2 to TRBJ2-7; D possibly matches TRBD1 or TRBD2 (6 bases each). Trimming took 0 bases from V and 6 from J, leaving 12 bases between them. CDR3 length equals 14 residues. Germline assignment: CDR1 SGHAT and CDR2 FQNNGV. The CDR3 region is CASSLDPGAGEQYF. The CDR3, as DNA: TGTGCCAGCAGCTTAGATCCGGGGGCGGGCGAGCAGTACTTC.

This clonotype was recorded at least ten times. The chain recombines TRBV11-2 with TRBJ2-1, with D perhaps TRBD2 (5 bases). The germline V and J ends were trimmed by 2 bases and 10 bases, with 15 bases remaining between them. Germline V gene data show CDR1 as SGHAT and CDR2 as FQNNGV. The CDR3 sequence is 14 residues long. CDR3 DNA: TGTGCCAGCAGCTTACTTGATTGGGCTAGCGAGCAGTTCTTC. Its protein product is CASSLLDWASEQFF.